This is a list of T cell receptor beta chains from one sample in a study of T-cell reconstitution after alpha-beta-depleted transplantation in children. TCRdb reprocessed the PCR reads with MiXCR, giving one entry per CDR3 protein. The sample yields more than 400,000 distinct CDR3 sequences, over 9.5% seen once. The material sequenced was PBMCs, mostly from graft donor cells, taken 180 days after TCRalphabeta/CD19-depleted stem cell transplant. The receptor source for this set is a female patient aged 2-9 years who had a stem cell transplant for aplastic anemia, so the T cells may come from the graft donor. Each CDR3 is given with its conserved first and last residue. D genes are given only for firm matches. Expanded clones are given a class, and other clones once, few, many or no size at all.

many,TRBV4-3,TRBJ2-2,.,CASSQTSRNTGELFF,TGCGCCAGCAGCCAAACATCCCGCAACACCGGGGAGCTGTTTTTT
few,TRBV6-5,TRBJ1-1,TRBD1,CASSYSRYQGDTEAFF,TGTGCCAGCAGTTACTCGAGGTATCAGGGGGACACTGAAGCTTTCTTT
.,TRBV9,TRBJ2-2,TRBD2,CASSATSGSNGELFF,TGTGCCAGCAGCGCGACTAGCGGGAGCAACGGGGAGCTGTTTTTT
few,TRBV20-1,TRBJ2-2,TRBD2,CSARGTSGSSNTGELFF,TGCAGTGCTAGAGGGACTAGCGGGAGTTCGAACACCGGGGAGCTGTTTTTT
.,TRBV7-9,TRBJ1-1,.,CASSLRGHSNTEAFF,TGTGCCAGCAGCCTACGCGGACACTCAAACACTGAAGCTTTCTTT
few,TRBV29-1,TRBJ2-3,TRBD1,CSVEQQSAGQGVTDTQYF,TGCAGCGTCGAGCAACAATCCGCGGGACAGGGGGTCACAGATACGCAGTATTTT
.,TRBV4-1,TRBJ2-1,.,CASSQAWASLSEQFF,TGCGCCAGCAGCCAAGCTTGGGCTAGCCTCAGTGAGCAGTTCTTC
many,TRBV7-4,TRBJ1-6,.,CASSFGTSSYNSPLHF,TGTGCCAGCAGCTTCGGGACAAGCTCCTATAATTCACCCCTCCACTTT
few,TRBV5-1,TRBJ2-5,.,CASSADTHGGIGFMETQYF,TGCGCCAGCAGCGCCGACACCCACGGGGGCATCGGGTTTATGGAGACCCAGTACTTC
.,TRBV7-3,TRBJ1-2,.,CASSFYGYTF,TGTGCCAGCAGCTTCTATGGCTACACCTTC
.,TRBV9,TRBJ2-7,TRBD2,CASSPSGRADIYEQYF,TGTGCCAGCAGCCCTAGCGGGAGGGCCGATATCTACGAGCAGTACTTC
few,TRBV7-9,TRBJ2-5,.,CASSLAPVETQYF,TGTGCCAGCAGCTTAGCGCCAGTTGAGACCCAGTACTTC
.,TRBV14,TRBJ2-3,.,CASSQGFDRRTDTQYF,TGTGCCAGCAGCCAAGGATTTGACAGGCGCACAGATACGCAGTATTTT
.,TRBV5-1,TRBJ1-1,.,CASSSGADYTEAFF,TGCGCCAGCAGCTCGGGGGCGGACTACACTGAAGCTTTCTTT
few,TRBV6-5,TRBJ2-1,.,CASSSGTPPRNEQFF,TGTGCCAGCAGTTCCGGGACTCCCCCACGGAATGAGCAGTTCTTC
few,TRBV5-6,TRBJ2-7,.,CASMGVPSHYEQYF,TGTGCCAGCATGGGAGTGCCTTCCCACTACGAGCAGTACTTC
few,TRBV2,TRBJ1-3,TRBD1,CASRPGTGTGNTIYF,TGTGCCAGCAGGCCTGGGACAGGGACTGGAAACACCATATATTTT
many,TRBV4-3,TRBJ2-1,.,CASSQELDDPYNEQFF,TGCGCCAGCAGCCAAGAACTAGATGATCCCTACAATGAGCAGTTCTTC
.,TRBV4-2,TRBJ2-2,TRBD2,CASSQDRVGRPLTGELFF,TGTGCCAGCAGCCAAGACCGTGTCGGGAGGCCCCTAACCGGGGAGCTGTTTTTT
few,TRBV12-3/TRBV12-4,TRBJ2-1,TRBD2,CASSFSGDKDEQFF,TGTGCCAGCAGTTTCAGCGGGGATAAGGATGAGCAGTTCTTC
few,TRBV7-3,TRBJ2-1,TRBD1,CASSSTTGKGYNEQFF,TGTGCCAGCAGCTCAACGACAGGGAAGGGGTACAATGAGCAGTTCTTC
few,TRBV15,TRBJ1-1,.,CATSRASTGEAFF,TGTGCCACCAGCAGAGCCAGTACAGGTGAAGCTTTCTTT
many,TRBV7-2,TRBJ2-7,TRBD1,CASSFFGQALEQYF,TGTGCCAGCAGCTTCTTTGGACAGGCTCTCGAGCAGTACTTC
.,TRBV12-3/TRBV12-4,TRBJ2-1,.,CASSLGPIRYNEQFF,TGTGCCAGCAGTTTAGGTCCTATTCGTTACAATGAGCAGTTCTTC
.,TRBV6-2/TRBV6-3,TRBJ1-5,.,CASSYPAGRRGSNQPQHF,TGTGCCAGCAGTTACCCGGCAGGGAGACGGGGCAGCAATCAGCCCCAGCATTTT
.,TRBV28,TRBJ2-5,TRBD2,CASSFVAGVGETQYF,TGTGCCAGCAGTTTTGTAGCGGGAGTTGGAGAGACCCAGTACTTC
.,TRBV4-2,TRBJ2-3,TRBD2,CASSQGGTSGRRGTDTQYF,TGTGCCAGCAGCCAAGGCGGGACTAGCGGGAGAAGGGGGACAGATACGCAGTATTTT
.,TRBV12-3/TRBV12-4,TRBJ2-2,TRBD1,CASILTGGMGELFF,TGTGCCAGCATTTTAACAGGGGGTATGGGGGAGCTGTTTTTT
.,TRBV28,TRBJ2-3,.,CASRQGLGDTQYF,TGTGCCAGCCGCCAGGGGCTCGGAGATACGCAGTATTTT